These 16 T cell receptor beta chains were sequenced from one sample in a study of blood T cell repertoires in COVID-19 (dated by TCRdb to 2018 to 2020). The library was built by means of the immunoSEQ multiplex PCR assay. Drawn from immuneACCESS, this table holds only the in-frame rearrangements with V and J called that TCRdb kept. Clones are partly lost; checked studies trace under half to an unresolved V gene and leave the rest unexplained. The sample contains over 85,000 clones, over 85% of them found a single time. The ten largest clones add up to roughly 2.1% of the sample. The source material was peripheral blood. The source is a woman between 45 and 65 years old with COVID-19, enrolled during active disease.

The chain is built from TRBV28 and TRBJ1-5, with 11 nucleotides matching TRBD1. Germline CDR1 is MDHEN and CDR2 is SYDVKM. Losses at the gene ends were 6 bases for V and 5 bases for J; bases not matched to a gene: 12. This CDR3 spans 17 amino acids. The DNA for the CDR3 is TGTGCCAGCAGGGCACGGAGGGGGACAGGGGGACATCAGCCCCAGCATTTT. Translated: CASRARRGTGGHQPQHF.

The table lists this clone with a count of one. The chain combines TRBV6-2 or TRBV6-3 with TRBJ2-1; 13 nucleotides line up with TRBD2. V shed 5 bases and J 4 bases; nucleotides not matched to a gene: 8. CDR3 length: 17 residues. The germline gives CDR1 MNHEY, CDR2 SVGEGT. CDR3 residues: CASSRTRTSGGYNEQFF. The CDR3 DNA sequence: TGTGCCAGCAGTAGGACCAGGACTAGCGGGGGTTACAATGAGCAGTTCTTC.

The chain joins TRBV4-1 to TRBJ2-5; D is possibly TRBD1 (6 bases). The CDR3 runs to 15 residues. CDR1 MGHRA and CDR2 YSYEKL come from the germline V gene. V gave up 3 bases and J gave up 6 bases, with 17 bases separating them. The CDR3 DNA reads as TGCGCCAGCAGCCAGGGTTCGACAGGTCAGAAGACCCAGTACTTC. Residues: CASSQGSTGQKTQYF.

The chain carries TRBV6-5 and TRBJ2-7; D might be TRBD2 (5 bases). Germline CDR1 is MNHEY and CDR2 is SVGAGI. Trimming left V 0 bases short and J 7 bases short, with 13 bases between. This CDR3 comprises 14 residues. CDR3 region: CASSYSTGIEEQYF. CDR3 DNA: TGTGCCAGCAGTTACTCCACGGGGATTGAGGAGCAGTACTTC.

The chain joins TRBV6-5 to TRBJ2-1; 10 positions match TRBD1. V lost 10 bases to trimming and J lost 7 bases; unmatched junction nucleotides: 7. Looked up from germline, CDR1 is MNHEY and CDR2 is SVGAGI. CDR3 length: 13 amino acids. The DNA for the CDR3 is TGTGCCACCAGACAGGGGGCTGTTAATGAGCAGTTCTTC. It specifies CATRQGAVNEQFF.

CDR3 sequence: CASSLVSGQATDTQYF. CDR3 DNA: TGTGCCAGCAGCTTAGTTTCGGGACAGGCCACAGATACGCAGTATTTT. The chain joins TRBV11-2 to TRBJ2-3; 8 bases match TRBD1. There are 16 residues in the CDR3. J gave up 2 bases and V 1 base, and 5 bases lay outside the gene matches. Per the germline V gene, CDR1 is SGHAT and CDR2 is FQNNGV.

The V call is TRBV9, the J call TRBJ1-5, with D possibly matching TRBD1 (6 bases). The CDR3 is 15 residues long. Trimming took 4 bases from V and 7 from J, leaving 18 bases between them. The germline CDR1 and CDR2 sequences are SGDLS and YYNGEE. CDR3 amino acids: CASSPEGGLEQPQHF. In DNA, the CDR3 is TGTGCCAGCAGCCCAGAGGGGGGGCTAGAGCAGCCCCAGCATTTT.

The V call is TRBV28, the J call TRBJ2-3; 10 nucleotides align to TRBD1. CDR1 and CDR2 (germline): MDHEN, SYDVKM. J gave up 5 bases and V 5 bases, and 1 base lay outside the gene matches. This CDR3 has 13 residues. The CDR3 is CASSRDRGDTQYF. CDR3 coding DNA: TGTGCCAGCAGTCGGGACAGGGGAGATACGCAGTATTTT.

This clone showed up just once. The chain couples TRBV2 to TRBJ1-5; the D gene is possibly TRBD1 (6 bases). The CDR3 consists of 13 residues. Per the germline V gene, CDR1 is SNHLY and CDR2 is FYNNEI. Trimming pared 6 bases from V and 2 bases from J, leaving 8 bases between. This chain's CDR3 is CASRQGGNQPQHF. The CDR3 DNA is TGTGCCAGCAGACAGGGTGGCAATCAGCCCCAGCATTTT.

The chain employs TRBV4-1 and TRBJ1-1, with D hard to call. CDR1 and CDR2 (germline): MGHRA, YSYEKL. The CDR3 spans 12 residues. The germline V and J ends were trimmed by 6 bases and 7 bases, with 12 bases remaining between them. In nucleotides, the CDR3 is TGCGCCAGCAGTTCCGGTTCGGTTGAAGCTTTCTTT. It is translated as CASSSGSVEAFF.

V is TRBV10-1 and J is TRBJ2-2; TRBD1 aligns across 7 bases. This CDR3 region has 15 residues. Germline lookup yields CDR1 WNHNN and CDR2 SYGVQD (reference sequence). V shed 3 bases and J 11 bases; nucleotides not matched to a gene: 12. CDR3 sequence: CASSDTGTVPVELFF. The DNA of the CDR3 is TGCGCCAGCAGTGATACCGGGACAGTCCCTGTAGAGCTGTTTTTT.

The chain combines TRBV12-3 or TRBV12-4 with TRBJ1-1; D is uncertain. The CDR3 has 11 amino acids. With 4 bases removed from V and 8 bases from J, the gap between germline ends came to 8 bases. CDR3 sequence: CASSSVREAFF. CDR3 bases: TGTGCCAGCAGTTCCGTCCGGGAAGCTTTCTTT.

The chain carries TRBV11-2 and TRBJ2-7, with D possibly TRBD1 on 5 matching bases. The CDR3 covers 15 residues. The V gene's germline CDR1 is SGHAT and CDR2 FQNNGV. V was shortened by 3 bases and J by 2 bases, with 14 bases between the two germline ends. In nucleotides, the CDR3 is TGTGCCAGCAGCTTGGGGCAGGACCCTGCCTACGAGCAGTACGTC. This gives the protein CASSLGQDPAYEQYV.

The CDR3 nucleotides are TGTGCCAGCAGTTGGGGGGGTAATGAAAAACTGTTTTTT. Protein: CASSWGGNEKLFF. The gene calls are TRBV28 and TRBJ1-4, with D possibly matching TRBD1 (5 bases). Trimming removed 4 bases at V and 4 bases at J, with 7 bases between. The CDR3 sequence is 13 residues long. In germline, CDR1 is MDHEN, CDR2 SYDVKM.

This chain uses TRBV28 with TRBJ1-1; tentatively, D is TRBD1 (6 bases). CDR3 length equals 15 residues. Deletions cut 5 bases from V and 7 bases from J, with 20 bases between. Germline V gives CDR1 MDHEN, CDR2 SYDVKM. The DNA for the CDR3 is TGTGCCAGCAGTATTGACAGGCGGGCGCAGGGTGAAGCTTTCTTT. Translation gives CASSIDRRAQGEAFF. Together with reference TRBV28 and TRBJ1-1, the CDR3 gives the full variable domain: DVKVTQSSRYLVKRTGEKVFLECVQDMDHENMFWYRQDPGLGLRLIYFSYDVKMKEKGDIPEGYSVSREKKERFSLILESASTNQTSMYLCASSIDRRAQGEAFFGQGTRLTVV.

The CDR3 here is CASSLKWEGDGELFF. CDR3 in DNA: TGTGCCAGCAGCTTAAAGTGGGAGGGAGACGGGGAGCTGTTTTTT. J is TRBJ2-2 and V is TRBV7-8; 7 bases match TRBD2. V shed 2 bases, J shed 7 bases, and the junction held 7 bases outside the gene matches. The CDR3 spans 15 residues. CDR1 and CDR2 from the germline V gene are SGHVS and FQNEAQ.